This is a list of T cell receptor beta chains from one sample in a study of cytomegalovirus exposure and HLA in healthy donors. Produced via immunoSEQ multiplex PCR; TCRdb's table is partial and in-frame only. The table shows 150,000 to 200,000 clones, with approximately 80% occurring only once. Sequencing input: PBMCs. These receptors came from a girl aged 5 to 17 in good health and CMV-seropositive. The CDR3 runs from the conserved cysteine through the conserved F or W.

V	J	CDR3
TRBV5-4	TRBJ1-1	CASSLAAGAEAFF
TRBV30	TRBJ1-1	CAWSVLGTTTEAFF
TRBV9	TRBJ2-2	CASSPSGLAGGTGELFF
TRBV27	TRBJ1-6	CASSSSLQATSYNSPLHF
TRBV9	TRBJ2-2	CASSPWTSSGELFF
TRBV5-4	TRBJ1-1	CASSLEATGTEAFF
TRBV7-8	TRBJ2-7	CASSSSGSWYEQYF
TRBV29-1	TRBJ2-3	CSVVYRGLGTQYF
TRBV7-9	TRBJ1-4	CASSSGRVDEKLFF
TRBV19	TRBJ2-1	CASSVGREQFF
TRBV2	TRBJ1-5	CASREDRGSNQPQHF
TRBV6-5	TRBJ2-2	CASSYAAGELFF
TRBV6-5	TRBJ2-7	CASSSRDLGWEQYF
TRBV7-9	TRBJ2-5	CASSLVFRGLAETQYF
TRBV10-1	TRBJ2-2	CASSGSSNAGELFF